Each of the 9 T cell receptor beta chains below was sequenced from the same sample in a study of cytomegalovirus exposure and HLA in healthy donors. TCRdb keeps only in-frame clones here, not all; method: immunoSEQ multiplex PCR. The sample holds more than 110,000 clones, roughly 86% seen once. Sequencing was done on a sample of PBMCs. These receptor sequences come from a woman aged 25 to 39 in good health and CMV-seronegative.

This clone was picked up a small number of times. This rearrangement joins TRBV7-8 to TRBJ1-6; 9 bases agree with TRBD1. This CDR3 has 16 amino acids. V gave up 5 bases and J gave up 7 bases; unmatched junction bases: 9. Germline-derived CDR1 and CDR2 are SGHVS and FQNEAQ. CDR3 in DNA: TGTGCCAGCAGCGTCGTACCGGGACAGGGAAATTCACCCCTCCACTTT. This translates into CASSVVPGQGNSPLHF.

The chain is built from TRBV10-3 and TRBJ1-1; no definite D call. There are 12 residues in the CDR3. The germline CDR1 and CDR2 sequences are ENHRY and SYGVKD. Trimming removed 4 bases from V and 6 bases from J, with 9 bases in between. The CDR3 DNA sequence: TGTGCCATCAGTGCGGGAACTTCTGAAGCTTTCTTT. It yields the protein CAISAGTSEAFF.

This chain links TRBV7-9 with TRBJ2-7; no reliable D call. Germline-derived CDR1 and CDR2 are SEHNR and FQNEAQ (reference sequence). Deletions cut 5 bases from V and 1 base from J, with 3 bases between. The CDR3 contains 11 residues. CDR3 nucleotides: TGTGCCAGCAGCCCATCCTACGAGCAGTACTTC. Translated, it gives CASSPSYEQYF. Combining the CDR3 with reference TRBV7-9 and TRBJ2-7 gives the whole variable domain DTGVSQNPRHKITKRGQNVTFRCDPISEHNRLYWYRQTLGQGPEFLTYFQNEAQLEKSRLLSDRFSAERPKGSFSTLEIQRTEQGDSAMYLCASSPSYEQYFGPGTRLTVT.

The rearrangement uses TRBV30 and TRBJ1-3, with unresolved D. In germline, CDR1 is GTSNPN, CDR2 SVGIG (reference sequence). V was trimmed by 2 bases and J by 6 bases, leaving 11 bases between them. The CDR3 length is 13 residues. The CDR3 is CAWSPAGQNTIYF. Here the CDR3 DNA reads TGTGCCTGGAGTCCCGCCGGTCAAAACACCATATATTTT.

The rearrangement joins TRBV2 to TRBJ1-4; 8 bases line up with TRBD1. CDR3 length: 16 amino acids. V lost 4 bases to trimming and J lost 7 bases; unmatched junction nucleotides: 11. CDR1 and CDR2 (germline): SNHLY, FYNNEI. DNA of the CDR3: TGTGCCAGCAGTGTCCCAGGGGGCGGGTTCGGTGAAAAACTGTTTTTT. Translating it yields CASSVPGGGFGEKLFF.

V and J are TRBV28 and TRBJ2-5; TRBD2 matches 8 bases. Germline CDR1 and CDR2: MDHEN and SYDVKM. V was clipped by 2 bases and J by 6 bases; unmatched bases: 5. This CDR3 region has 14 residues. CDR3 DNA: TGTGCCAGCAGTTTACCGGGACTAGAGAAGACCCAGTACTTC. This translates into CASSLPGLEKTQYF.

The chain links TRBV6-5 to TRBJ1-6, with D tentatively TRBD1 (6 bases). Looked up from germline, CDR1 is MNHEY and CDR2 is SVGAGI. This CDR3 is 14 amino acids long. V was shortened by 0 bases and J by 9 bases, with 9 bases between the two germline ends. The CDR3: CASSYSPGASPLHF. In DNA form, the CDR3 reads TGTGCCAGCAGTTACTCGCCAGGGGCTTCACCCCTCCACTTT.

The CDR3 DNA reads as TGTGCCAGCAGTCGGCAGGGGTCCTACAATGAGCAGTTCTTC. Translation gives CASSRQGSYNEQFF. The gene calls are TRBV2 and TRBJ2-1; TRBD1 might be the D (6 bases). Germline lookup yields CDR1 SNHLY and CDR2 FYNNEI. This CDR3 has 14 residues. Trimming pared 5 bases from V and 1 base from J, leaving 9 bases between.

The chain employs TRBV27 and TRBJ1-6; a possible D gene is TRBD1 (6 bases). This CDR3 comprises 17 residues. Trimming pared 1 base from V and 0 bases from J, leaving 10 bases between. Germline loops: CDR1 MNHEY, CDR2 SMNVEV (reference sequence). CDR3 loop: CASSLWAGDSYNSPLHF. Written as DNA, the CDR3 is TGTGCCAGCAGTTTATGGGCAGGGGACTCCTATAATTCACCCCTCCACTTT.